This T cell receptor (beta chain) appears in the sequencing data of a study of T cell responses to AZD1222 COVID-19 vaccine. Points from the study as a whole: Mapped onto spike, vaccine-associated CD4 TCRs spanned it and were dominant at 160-218 and 743-854. White British donors predominated, females outnumbered males, and clonal diversity was possibly underestimated.

Generated by immunoSEQ multiplex PCR, the TCRdb table keeps only in-frame clones and is missing some. The sample lists 150,000 to 200,000 clones, about 92% occurring once. As regards this clone: Its specificity is not known.

The V and J ends lost 3 bases and 0 bases respectively, with 10 bases between them. Germline loops: CDR1 SGHRS, CDR2 YFSETQ. The CDR3 is 14 amino acids. This TCR was sampled from an adult who received the AZD1222 COVID-19 vaccine. The V call is TRBV5-1, the J call TRBJ2-7, with unresolved D. The specimen was peripheral blood, collected 28 days after the second AZD1222 dose. In nucleotides, the CDR3 is TGCGCCAGCAGCTCCCGTAAGCCCTCCTACGAGCAGTACTTC. It encodes CASSSRKPSYEQYF.